This T cell receptor beta chain appears in the sequencing data of a study of OX40 agonist ivuxolimab in advanced cancers. Study-wide background: Antecedent anti-PD-1, anti-PD-L1 or anti-CTLA-4 therapy was permissible, with under 50% having received some.

The repertoire was sequenced with immunoSEQ multiplex PCR; TCRdb's copy has only in-frame clones and lacks some. The data show around 7,700 clones, with more than 65% seen just once and roughly 34% held by the top ten. Germline loops: CDR1 SGDLS, CDR2 YYNGEE. V dropped 0 bases and J dropped 3; count of bases not matched to a gene: 3. The CDR3 length is 17 residues. This clonotype was sampled from an adult with an advanced solid tumor such as melanoma, head and neck, liver or kidney cancer. The material sequenced was CD4+ or CD8+ T cells sorted from blood, taken in a trial of the OX40 agonist ivuxolimab. The J gene is TRBJ2-2, the V gene TRBV9; 12 bases are shared with TRBD2. The CDR3 here is CASSVAGLAGYTGELFF. The CDR3 region has the DNA TGTGCCAGCAGCGTAGCCGGACTAGCGGGGTACACCGGGGAGCTGTTTTTT.